There are many counts of the clone carrying this T cell receptor (beta chain). What it recognizes is unknown. The entry originates in a study of Graves' ophthalmopathy and Graves' hyperthyroidism. Broader study findings: Using a 13-signature model, the authors split ophthalmopathy from stable hyperthyroidism, with 85% to 90% sensitivity and approximately 80% specificity. At 70.59% sensitivity and 72.22% specificity, the model predicted progression of the ophthalmopathy. Detection in blood was also observed for most expanded thyroid clonotypes above 0.001 frequency.

RNA transcripts provided the template for amplifying TCR beta CDR3 regions. An initial RT-PCR round employing HTBI primers preceded a second-round multiplex PCR. In TCRdb, the multiplex PCR reads were re-called with MiXCR into one record per CDR3 protein. The profile shows hundreds of thousands of distinct CDR3 sequences, 40% of them singletons. Those donors who had ophthalmopathy presented with moderate-to-severe activity, a CAS of ≥3, a NOSPECS of ≥4 and a duration under 3 months. Trimming pared 0 bases from V and 0 bases from J, leaving 1 base between. The CDR3 runs to 13 residues. Germline V CDR1 and CDR2: SGDLS, YYNGEE.

The material sequenced was peripheral blood. The clonotype was recovered from an adult man with Graves' ophthalmopathy. The chain recombines TRBV9 with TRBJ2-1; D unclear. CDR3 sequence reads: CASSVGSYNEQFF. The CDR3 DNA reads TGTGCCAGCAGCGTAGGCTCCTACAATGAGCAGTTCTTC.